The clone carrying this T cell receptor (beta chain) was found a few times. V shed 1 base, J shed 0 bases, and the junction held 9 bases outside the gene matches. CDR1 is DFQATT, CDR2 SNEGSKA, per germline (reference sequence). The CDR3 contains 17 residues. The data originate from a study of blood T cells in healthy people across ages. A second PCR of 7 to 11 cycles used a sample-barcoded 5' primer and a J-beta primer mix. Each cDNA molecule carried a tag from a template-switch adaptor that contained 12 random nucleotides. TCRdb reprocessed the 5' RACE reads via MiXCR and lists one record per CDR3 protein. The table records around 710,000 distinct CDR3 sequences, around 46% of them present only once.

This TCR was sampled from a woman aged 60-75 years in good health. Sequenced: blood. The gene calls are TRBV20-1 and TRBJ2-1; 7 bases agree with TRBD2. The CDR3 DNA is TGCAGTGCTAGAGCCCTGGCCGGCGGGAGCTCCTACAATGAGCAGTTCTTC. This codes for CSARALAGGSSYNEQFF.